This T cell receptor beta chain was identified in a study of OX40 agonist ivuxolimab in advanced cancers. On the study more broadly: Earlier anti-PD-1, anti-PD-L1 or anti-CTLA-4 therapy was permitted; about 38% had received some.

Sequenced by immunoSEQ multiplex PCR; TCRdb stores in-frame clones only, minus some. The table lists about 51,000 clones, around 77% of them singletons. The V gene's germline CDR1 is SGHAT and CDR2 FQNNGV. The CDR3 extends over 15 amino acids. After removal of 5 bases from V and 7 bases from J, the junction contained 7 bases not matched to a gene. This clone was seen a handful of times. This clonotype was sampled from an adult with an advanced solid tumor such as melanoma, head and neck, liver or kidney cancer. Sequenced material: CD4+ or CD8+ T cells sorted from blood, taken in a trial of the OX40 agonist ivuxolimab. The rearrangement joins TRBV11-2 to TRBJ2-3, with 12 bases lining up with TRBD2. The CDR3 here is CASSEGTSGSYTQYF. The CDR3 DNA reads TGTGCCAGCAGCGAAGGGACTAGCGGGTCTTATACGCAGTATTTT.